A selection of T cell receptor beta chains follows, all from one sample in a study of blood T cell repertoires in COVID-19. Only in-frame clones appear in the TCRdb table, and some are missing; sequencing was by immunoSEQ multiplex PCR. Here the sample spans under 200,000 clones, 86% being singletons. Material for sequencing was PBMCs or T cells enriched from blood (not recorded which). These TCRs come from a man between 40 and 49 years old with acute COVID-19. CDR3s include the opening cysteine and the closing phenylalanine or tryptophan. The order of the fields is D gene, J gene, clone size, V gene, CDR3 DNA, CDR3 protein. D genes are given only for firm matches. Clone size is not always given. Where it is, it says once, few, many or a class for expanded clones.

>TRBD2|TRBJ2-1|-|TRBV24-1
TGTGCCACCAGTATGTGGGGTCGGGGAGGGGAACAGTTCTTC
CATSMWGRGGEQFF
>-|TRBJ2-1|once|TRBV30
TGTGCCTGGAGCGACTCTCTAACAATCTTC
CAWSDSLTIF
>-|TRBJ2-2|-|TRBV5-6
TGTGCCAGCAGCTCCAGGTACACCGGGGAGCTGTTTTTT
CASSSRYTGELFF
>TRBD1|TRBJ2-2|-|TRBV7-3
TGTGCCAGCAGCCCTCCCGGGACAGGGGCCGGGGAGCTGTTTTTT
CASSPPGTGAGELFF
>TRBD1|TRBJ2-1|once|TRBV15
TGTGCCACCAGCAGAACCAGGGGGATCGATGAGCAGTTCTTC
CATSRTRGIDEQFF
>TRBD1|TRBJ1-5|-|TRBV6-5
TGTGCCAGCAGCACAGGGGGTTTCAATCAGCCCCAGCATTTT
CASSTGGFNQPQHF
>-|TRBJ2-1|-|TRBV6-2/TRBV6-3
TGTGCCAGCAGTCGCTACAATGAGCAGTTCTTC
CASSRYNEQFF
>-|TRBJ1-2|once|TRBV19
TGTGCCAGTAGTATCCAGGGATCTAACTATGGCTACACCTTC
CASSIQGSNYGYTF
>-|TRBJ1-4|-|TRBV20-1
TGCAGTCTCGAGGGAGAAAAACTGTTTTTT
CSLEGEKLFF
>-|TRBJ2-5|-|TRBV7-3
TGTGCCAGCAGGCCCGAGGGAGGAGAGACCCAGTACTTC
CASRPEGGETQYF
>TRBD2|TRBJ2-7|-|TRBV30
TGTGCCTGGAGTGTAAATCCCCAGGTCAACAGACTAGCCTCCTACGAGCAGTACTTC
CAWSVNPQVNRLASYEQYF
>-|TRBJ1-3|-|TRBV7-8
TGTGCCAGCAGCTTAGTGGGACACCTGAAGGGAAACACCATATATTTT
CASSLVGHLKGNTIYF
>-|TRBJ2-2|-|TRBV4-3
TGCGCCAGCAGCCGTGGACACCTAATATTACACCAAGGGTTAGGTGACACCGGGGAGCTGTTTTTT
CASSRGHLILHQGLGDTGELFF
>-|TRBJ1-1|-|TRBV4-1
TGCGCCAGCAGCCAAGGACCCTACAGGGCAATTAACACTGAAGCTTTCTTT
CASSQGPYRAINTEAFF
>TRBD1|TRBJ2-7|-|TRBV7-2
TGTGCCAGCAGCCGACAGGGCTTGGAGCAGTACTTC
CASSRQGLEQYF
>-|TRBJ1-1|-|TRBV7-9
TGTGCCAGCAGCCCCCGGGGTCTCGGCACTGAAGCTTTCTTT
CASSPRGLGTEAFF